This TCR beta chain is from a study of Ad26.COV2.S vaccination and SARS-CoV-2 variants. In germline, CDR1 is WNHNN, CDR2 SYGVQD (reference sequence). This CDR3 has 15 residues. V gave up 4 bases and J gave up 4 bases; unmatched junction bases: 5. Using immunoSEQ multiplex PCR, the repertoire was profiled, and TCRdb retains in-frame clones only, with some absent. The table lists roughly 100,000 clones, around 82% of them singletons. A remark on this clone: Antigen specificity is unknown.

Study-level findings and limits: Measures of TCR breadth and depth may have fallen short of total T cell responses. Spike-specific TCR breadth in vaccine recipients exceeded that seen in placebo recipients. Spike-specific CD8+ and CD4+ T cell responses reportedly showed substantial breadth after vaccination. It was found that vaccine and placebo recipients had similar non-spike TCR breadth.

This TCR was sampled from a human donor who had recovered from COVID-19. This specimen consisted of peripheral blood, obtained after recovery from COVID-19. The chain joins TRBV10-1 to TRBJ1-4, with 8 bases lining up with TRBD1. CDR3 sequence reads: CASSAGQGRNEKLFF. CDR3 in DNA: TGCGCCAGCAGTGCCGGACAGGGCCGTAATGAAAAACTGTTTTTT.